The sequence of this T cell receptor (beta chain) was determined in a study of T-cell reconstitution after alpha-beta-depleted transplantation in children. Study results and caveats: Several hundred rapidly expanded clones from non-depleted graft cells reportedly supplied alpha-beta T cells about two months post-transplant. Surviving recipient T cells and thymic progenitors accounted for the high day-60 TCRbeta diversity observed in some patients. T cells produced anew were the main source of T-cell counts and diversity one year after transplant.

This clonotype showed up many times. As yet, its antigen is unknown. Preparing the TCRbeta library involved the use of unique molecular identifiers. TCRdb processed the PCR reads anew with MiXCR; each CDR3 protein has one entry. The sample has fewer than 700,000 distinct CDR3 sequences, approximately 12% seen once; the top ten hold 2% to 2.5%. V was clipped by 5 bases and J by 6 bases; unmatched bases: 10. CDR1 and CDR2 (germline): SEHNR, FQNEAQ (reference sequence). The CDR3 is 17 residues long. The chain has TRBV7-9 and TRBJ2-1; 13 bases are a match to TRBD2. The receptor's source is a male patient between 5 and 17 years old who had a stem cell transplant for acute myeloid leukemia, so the T cells may come from the graft donor. The input for sequencing was PBMCs, mostly from graft donor cells, taken 360 days after TCRalphabeta/CD19-depleted stem cell transplant. The DNA for the CDR3 is TGTGCCAGCAGCGATACGACTAGCGGGAGGATCGTCAATGAGCAGTTCTTC. Translating it yields CASSDTTSGRIVNEQFF. Looking up the rest from reference TRBV7-9 and TRBJ2-1 gives the full variable domain: DTGVSQNPRHKITKRGQNVTFRCDPISEHNRLYWYRQTLGQGPEFLTYFQNEAQLEKSRLLSDRFSAERPKGSFSTLEIQRTEQGDSAMYLCASSDTTSGRIVNEQFFGPGTRLTVL.